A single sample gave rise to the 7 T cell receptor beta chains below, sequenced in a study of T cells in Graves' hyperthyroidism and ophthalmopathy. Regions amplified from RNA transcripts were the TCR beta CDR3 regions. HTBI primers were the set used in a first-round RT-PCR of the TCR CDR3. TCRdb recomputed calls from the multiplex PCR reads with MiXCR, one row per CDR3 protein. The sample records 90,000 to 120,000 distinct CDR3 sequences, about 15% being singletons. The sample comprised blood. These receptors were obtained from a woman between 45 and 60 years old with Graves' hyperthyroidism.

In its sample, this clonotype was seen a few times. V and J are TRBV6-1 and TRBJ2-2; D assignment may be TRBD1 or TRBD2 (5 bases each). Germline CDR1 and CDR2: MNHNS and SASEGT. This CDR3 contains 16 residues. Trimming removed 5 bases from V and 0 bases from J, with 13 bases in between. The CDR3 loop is CASSPLGGANTGELFF. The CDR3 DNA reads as TGTGCCAGCAGTCCCCTTGGGGGAGCGAACACCGGGGAGCTGTTTTTT.

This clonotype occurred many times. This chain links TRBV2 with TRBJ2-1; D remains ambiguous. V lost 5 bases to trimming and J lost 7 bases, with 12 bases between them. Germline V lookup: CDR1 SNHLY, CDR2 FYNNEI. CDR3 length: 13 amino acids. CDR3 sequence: CASSPQLANEQFF. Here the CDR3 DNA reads TGTGCCAGCAGTCCGCAGCTCGCGAATGAGCAGTTCTTC.

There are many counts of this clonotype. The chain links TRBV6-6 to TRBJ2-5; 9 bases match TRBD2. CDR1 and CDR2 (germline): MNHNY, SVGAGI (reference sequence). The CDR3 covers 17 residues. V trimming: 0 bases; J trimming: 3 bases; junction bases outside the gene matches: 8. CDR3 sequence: CASSYSLSPSGKETQYF. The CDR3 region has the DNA TGTGCCAGCAGTTACTCGTTGTCGCCTAGCGGGAAAGAGACCCAGTACTTC.

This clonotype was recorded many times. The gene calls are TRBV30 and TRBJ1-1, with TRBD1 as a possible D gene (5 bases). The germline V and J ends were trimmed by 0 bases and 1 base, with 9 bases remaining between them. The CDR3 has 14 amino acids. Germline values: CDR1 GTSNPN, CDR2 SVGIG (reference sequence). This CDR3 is CAWSVGGGNTEAFF. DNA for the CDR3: TGTGCCTGGAGTGTTGGGGGGGGGAACACTGAAGCTTTCTTT.

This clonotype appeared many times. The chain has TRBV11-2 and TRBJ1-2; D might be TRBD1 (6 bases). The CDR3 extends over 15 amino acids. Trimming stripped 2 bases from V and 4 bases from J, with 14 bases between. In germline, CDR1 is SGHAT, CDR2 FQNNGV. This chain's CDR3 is CASSLRGGDFYGYTF. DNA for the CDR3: TGTGCCAGCAGCTTACGAGGGGGGGACTTCTATGGCTACACCTTC.

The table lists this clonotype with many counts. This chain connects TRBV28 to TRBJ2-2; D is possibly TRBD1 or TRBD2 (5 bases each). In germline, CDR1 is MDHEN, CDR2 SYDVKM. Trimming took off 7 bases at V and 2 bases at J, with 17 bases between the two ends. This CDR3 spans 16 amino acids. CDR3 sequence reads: CASTPRGESNTGELFF. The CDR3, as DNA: TGTGCCAGCACCCCTCGAGGGGAGAGTAACACCGGGGAGCTGTTTTTT.

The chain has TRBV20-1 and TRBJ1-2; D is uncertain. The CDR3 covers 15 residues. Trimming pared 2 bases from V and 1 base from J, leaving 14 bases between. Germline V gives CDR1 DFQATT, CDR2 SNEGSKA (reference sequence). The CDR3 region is CSARISRELNYGYTF. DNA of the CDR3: TGCAGTGCTAGAATTAGTCGGGAGCTTAACTATGGCTACACCTTC.